Each of the 26 T cell receptor beta chains below was sequenced from the same sample in a study of response to subunit inactivated influenza vaccine. TCRdb ran MiXCR on the RT-PCR reads and lists one entry per CDR3 protein. The profile shows approximately 530,000 distinct CDR3 sequences, approximately 7.7% of them singletons. This sample comprised PBMCs from blood, obtained 23 to 25 months after vaccination. All receptors derive from a man aged 50 to 69 who received an inactivated influenza vaccine.

The V call is TRBV3-1, the J call TRBJ2-5; D is possibly TRBD1 or TRBD2 (6 bases each). The CDR3 is 18 residues long. CDR1 and CDR2 (germline): LGHDT, YNNKEL (reference sequence). Trimming pared 1 base from V and 4 bases from J, leaving 22 bases between. The DNA of the CDR3 is TGTGCCAGCAGCCAAGTTGGAGGGACAACGAAATCAGGAGAGACCCAGTACTTC. Its translation is CASSQVGGTTKSGETQYF.

In its sample, this clonotype was seen many times. The chain links TRBV6-6 to TRBJ2-7, with D unresolved. Germline V CDR1 and CDR2: MNHNY, SVGAGI (reference sequence). The ends were cut back, 8 bases at V and 2 bases at J, with 13 bases in the middle. There are 13 residues in the CDR3. The CDR3 here is CASGANGPYEQYF. CDR3 in DNA: TGTGCCAGCGGCGCCAACGGACCCTACGAGCAGTACTTC.

This clonotype was seen a handful of times. V usage is TRBV6-1 and J usage is TRBJ2-2, with 7 bases fitting TRBD1. J gave up 5 bases and V 6 bases, and 9 bases lay outside the gene matches. This CDR3 has 15 amino acids. Germline CDR1 is MNHNS and CDR2 is SASEGT. CDR3 region: CASRTPQGDTGELFF. CDR3 coding DNA: TGTGCCAGCAGAACCCCCCAGGGGGATACCGGGGAGCTGTTTTTT.

This clonotype was observed many times. The J gene is TRBJ2-3, the V gene TRBV29-1, with TRBD1 matching over 9 bases. The CDR3 covers 14 residues. Germline CDR1 is SQVTM and CDR2 is ANQGSEA. V was pared by 2 bases and J by 3 bases, with 3 bases of the junction left unmatched. The chain's CDR3 is CSVETGGATDTQYF. CDR3 DNA sequence: TGCAGCGTTGAAACAGGGGGCGCAACAGATACGCAGTATTTT.

This rearrangement joins TRBV12-3 or TRBV12-4 to TRBJ2-2; 9 positions agree with TRBD2. The CDR3 totals 15 residues. Trimming at V came to 5 bases and at J to 6 bases, leaving 7 bases not matched to a gene. CDR3 sequence reads: CASSPGTSFAGELFF. The CDR3 DNA sequence: TGTGCCAGCAGTCCGGGGACTAGCTTCGCCGGGGAGCTGTTTTTT.

This clonotype was counted ten times or more. This sequence joins TRBV12-3 or TRBV12-4 and TRBJ1-5; D is possibly TRBD1 (5 bases). V shed 3 bases and J shed 2 bases, with 11 bases lying between them. The CDR3 covers 15 residues. CDR3 sequence: CASSFYSRGNQPQHF. The CDR3 bases are TGTGCCAGCAGTTTTTATTCCAGGGGCAATCAGCCCCAGCATTTT.

This clonotype was seen repeatedly, ten times or more. As DNA, the CDR3 is TGTGCCCGCGACCCGAAGAACTACGAGCAGTACTTC. Amino acid sequence: CARDPKNYEQYF. J is TRBJ2-7 and V is TRBV7-2; no clear D gene. Deletions cut 11 bases from V and 3 bases from J, with 14 bases between. Germline lookup yields CDR1 SGHTA and CDR2 FQGNSA. This CDR3 is built from 12 residues. The variable domain in full, with the rest retrieved from reference TRBV7-2 and TRBJ2-7, is GAGVSQSPSNKVTEKGKDVELRCDPISGHTALYWYRQSLGQGLEFLIYFQGNSAPDKSGLPSDRFSAERTGGSVSTLTIQRTQQEDSAVYLCARDPKNYEQYFGPGTRLTVT.

J is TRBJ1-1 and V is TRBV5-1; D is perhaps TRBD1 (5 bases). Germline CDR1 and CDR2: SGHRS and YFSETQ. V lost 6 bases to trimming and J lost 2 bases, with 11 bases between them. This CDR3 has 13 amino acids. In DNA, the CDR3 is TGCGCCAGCAAGGGTGGGGACAACACTGAAGCTTTCTTT. Its translation: CASKGGDNTEAFF.

This clonotype was counted ten times or more. CDR3 nucleotides: TGTGCCAGCAGCTTAATGGGGACAGGGGCCTACAATGAGCAGTTCTTC. It encodes CASSLMGTGAYNEQFF. The chain carries TRBV11-2 and TRBJ2-1, with 10 bases fitting TRBD1. With V trimmed by 2 bases and J by 2 bases, 3 bases remained unmatched. The germline V gene has CDR1 SGHAT and CDR2 FQNNGV. The CDR3 runs to 16 residues. Drawing the rest from reference TRBV11-2 and TRBJ2-1, the complete variable domain is EAGVAQSPRYKIIEKRQSVAFWCNPISGHATLYWYQQILGQGPKLLIQFQNNGVVDDSQLPKDRFSAERLKGVDSTLKIQPAKLEDSAVYLCASSLMGTGAYNEQFFGPGTRLTVL.

In its sample, this clonotype was seen a few times. The V call is TRBV13, the J call TRBJ2-5, with D possibly TRBD1 on 5 matching bases. Germline V gene lookup returns CDR1 PRHDT and CDR2 FYEKMQ (reference sequence). This CDR3 has 13 amino acids. Trimming pared 5 bases from V and 5 bases from J, leaving 12 bases between. The CDR3 is CASSGDREETQYF. CDR3 nucleotide sequence: TGTGCCAGCAGCGGCGACAGAGAGGAGACCCAGTACTTC.

This clonotype was observed a handful of times. The rearrangement links TRBV7-6 to TRBJ2-3, with 14 bases identical to TRBD2. Germline CDR1 reads SGHVS; CDR2 reads FNYEAQ. V dropped 2 bases and J dropped 3; count of bases not matched to a gene: 7. The CDR3 extends over 18 amino acids. CDR3 in DNA: TGTGCCAGCAGCTTACGGAGGGGACTAGCGGGAGTAACAGATACGCAGTATTTT. It translates to CASSLRRGLAGVTDTQYF.

This clonotype was counted ten times or more. The chain is built from TRBV29-1 and TRBJ1-1; D is perhaps TRBD1 (5 bases). This CDR3 is built from 13 residues. Trimming left V 4 bases short and J 6 bases short, with 15 bases between. Looked up from germline, CDR1 is SQVTM and CDR2 is ANQGSEA. CDR3 coding DNA: TGCAGCGTTGGACCAGGGCGGTCCGCTGAAGCTTTCTTT. Translating it yields CSVGPGRSAEAFF.

The rearrangement joins TRBV6-5 to TRBJ1-4; 8 positions agree with TRBD1. This CDR3 contains 14 residues. The ends lost 4 bases at V and 11 bases at J; junction bases unmatched: 9. CDR1 and CDR2 (germline): MNHEY, SVGAGI. The CDR3, as DNA: TGTGCCAGCAGTTCCTCGGGACAGGTGTACAAACTGTTTTTT. It codes for CASSSSGQVYKLFF.

This clonotype occurred a few times. The chain is built from TRBV13 and TRBJ1-1, with D perhaps matching TRBD1 (6 bases). Germline CDR1 PRHDT, CDR2 FYEKMQ (reference sequence). The CDR3 is 19 residues long. V dropped 7 bases and J dropped 8 bases, with 35 bases sitting between them. The CDR3 DNA follows: TGTGCCAGCATCCATATATTGCCGTGGGGGGGGCGTGAATATTCCGAAGCTTTCTTT. This translates into CASIHILPWGGREYSEAFF. Full variable domain (remainder filled in from reference TRBV13 and TRBJ1-1): AAGVIQSPRHLIKEKRETATLKCYPIPRHDTVYWYQQGPGQDPQFLISFYEKMQSDKGSIPDRFSAQQFSDYHSELNMSSLELGDSALYFCASIHILPWGGREYSEAFFGQGTRLTVV.

In this sample, this clonotype turned up a few times. The CDR3 region is CASSLDRGGSYEQYF. In DNA, the CDR3 is TGTGCCAGCAGCTTAGATCGGGGGGGCTCCTACGAGCAGTACTTC. The chain links TRBV7-2 to TRBJ2-7, with 8 bases that match TRBD2. This CDR3 is 15 amino acids long. Trimming removed 1 base from V and 0 bases from J; junction bases left unmatched: 2. Germline values: CDR1 SGHTA, CDR2 FQGNSA.

V gene TRBV20-1 combines with J gene TRBJ1-5; D not resolved. Trimming stripped 1 base from V and 3 bases from J, with 19 bases between. CDR1 is DFQATT and CDR2 is SNEGSKA in the germline V gene (reference sequence). The CDR3 runs 17 residues. CDR3 in DNA: TGCAGTGCTAGAGGGGGAAGGGCACAGCTTTTCAATCAGCCCCAGCATTTT. Translated, it gives CSARGGRAQLFNQPQHF.

This clonotype came up a few times. V and J are TRBV7-9 and TRBJ2-1; D is perhaps TRBD1 (6 bases). V was pared by 1 base and J by 10 bases, with 11 bases between. This CDR3 has 13 residues. Germline-derived CDR1 and CDR2 are SEHNR and FQNEAQ (reference sequence). Here the CDR3 DNA reads TGTGCCAGCAGCTTAGGGACAGACTCGGAGCAGTTCTTC. Amino acids: CASSLGTDSEQFF.

Ten or more counts support this clonotype. This chain uses TRBV10-3 with TRBJ2-7, with 7 bases lining up with TRBD2. The CDR3 is 14 amino acids. Germline lookup yields CDR1 ENHRY and CDR2 SYGVKD. J lost 1 base, V lost 4 bases, and 4 bases had no gene match. CDR3 protein: CAISAPGGSYEQYF. CDR3 nucleotides: TGTGCCATCAGTGCCCCGGGGGGATCCTACGAGCAGTACTTC.

This clonotype has a handful of counts. The chain links TRBV12-3 or TRBV12-4 to TRBJ1-2; D gene ambiguous. This CDR3 has 12 amino acids. V shed 4 bases and J shed 8 bases, with 11 bases lying between them. CDR3 loop: CASSYGSRGYTF. The CDR3 DNA is TGTGCCAGCAGTTACGGTAGCAGGGGCTACACCTTC.

This clonotype was detected ten times or more. The CDR3 DNA reads TGTGCCAGCAGTTCTACAGGGTTGGTTGGCAAAAACATTCAGTACTTC. Protein: CASSSTGLVGKNIQYF. This sequence joins TRBV12-3 or TRBV12-4 and TRBJ2-4; D is possibly TRBD1 (6 bases). Trimming removed 4 bases at V and 3 bases at J, with 16 bases between. This CDR3 has 16 residues.

The genes are TRBV18 and TRBJ2-3; unclear D gene. The length of the CDR3 is 14 residues. Germline-derived CDR1 and CDR2 are KGHSH and LQKENI. V gave up 3 bases and J gave up 2 bases, with 9 bases separating them. The CDR3 protein is CASSPRELTDTQYF. The CDR3 region has the DNA TGTGCCAGCTCACCTAGGGAACTCACAGATACGCAGTATTTT.

The chain links TRBV5-1 to TRBJ2-1; D is possibly TRBD2 (5 bases). Germline V gives CDR1 SGHRS, CDR2 YFSETQ. The germline V and J ends were trimmed by 4 bases and 4 bases, with 18 bases remaining between them. This CDR3 has 16 amino acids. As DNA, the CDR3 is TGCGCCAGCAGCGTTCTAAGCGCTAGCCTTTACAATGAGCAGTTCTTC. Its protein product is CASSVLSASLYNEQFF.

The chain combines TRBV5-8 with TRBJ2-1; 7 nucleotides line up with TRBD1. V shed 6 bases and J 1 base; nucleotides not matched to a gene: 10. The germline CDR1 and CDR2 sequences are SGHTS and YDEGEE. This CDR3 is 16 amino acids long. The CDR3 sequence is CASNDRGGLSYNEQFF. In DNA form, the CDR3 reads TGTGCCAGCAACGACCGAGGGGGCCTTTCCTACAATGAGCAGTTCTTC. The full variable domain, its missing parts supplied by reference TRBV5-8 and TRBJ2-1, is EAGVTQSPTHLIKTRGQQATLRCSPISGHTSVYWYQQALGLGLQFLLWYDEGEERNRGNFPPRFSGRQFPNYSSELNVNALELEDSALYLCASNDRGGLSYNEQFFGPGTRLTVL.

The chain carries TRBV20-1 and TRBJ2-1; D is undetermined. The germline V and J ends were trimmed by 3 bases and 0 bases, with 9 bases remaining between them. This CDR3 has 14 residues. Germline lookup yields CDR1 DFQATT and CDR2 SNEGSKA (reference sequence). The CDR3: CSASRPSSYNEQFF. CDR3 sequence (DNA): TGCAGTGCTAGTCGACCGAGCTCCTACAATGAGCAGTTCTTC.

This clonotype was observed a few times. The CDR3 region has the DNA TGTGCCAGCAGCGGCGGGTTGGGCACTGAAGCTTTCTTT. Protein product: CASSGGLGTEAFF. The rearrangement uses TRBV2 and TRBJ1-1; no definite D call. This CDR3 is 13 amino acids long. The V gene lost 6 bases and the J gene lost 4 bases, with 12 bases spanning the gap. Germline-derived CDR1 and CDR2 are SNHLY and FYNNEI.

This clonotype was found a few times. The chain employs TRBV4-3 and TRBJ2-3; TRBD2 aligns across 10 bases. CDR1 is LGHNA, CDR2 YSLEER, per germline. Losses at the gene ends were 4 bases for V and 4 bases for J; bases not matched to a gene: 5. There are 15 residues in the CDR3. For the CDR3, the DNA is TGCGCCAGCAGCCTCGGGACTAGCGCGTCAGATACGCAGTATTTT. It specifies CASSLGTSASDTQYF.